This T cell receptor (beta chain) was found in a study of blood T cells in healthy people across ages. Approximately 10 milliliters was the volume of peripheral blood drawn from each donor. Per-sample yields of isolated PBMCs were at least 6 million. Germline V lookup: CDR1 SGHTA, CDR2 FQGNSA. The CDR3 has 15 amino acids. With a J-beta primer mix and a sample-barcoded 5' primer, a second PCR ran about 7 to 12 cycles. TCRdb passed the 5' RACE reads through MiXCR, listing each CDR3 protein once. Of roughly 500,000 distinct CDR3 sequences in the sample, approximately 25% were seen once. Remarks on this clonotype: Germline is not matched at one junction end, which may reflect a read error.

The sequencing sample was made of blood. The chain combines TRBV7-2 with TRBJ2-1; D gene uncertain. The sequence was collected from a woman between 70 and 85 years old in good health. The chain's CDR3 is CASSLDLGTYNEQFF. Written as DNA, the CDR3 is TGCGCCAGCAGCTTAGATCTGGGGACCTACAATGAGCAGTTCTTC.